The rows below give T cell receptor beta chains drawn from one sample of a study of OX40 agonist ivuxolimab in advanced cancers. Here immunoSEQ multiplex PCR was the method, and the copy in TCRdb shows in-frame clones only, minus some. The sample records 10,000 to 15,000 clones, under 75% being singletons. The material sequenced was CD4+ or CD8+ T cells sorted from blood, taken in a trial of the OX40 agonist ivuxolimab. Receptor source: an adult with an advanced solid tumor such as melanoma, head and neck, liver or kidney cancer. Each CDR3 is given with its conserved first and last residue. A D gene is named only where the DNA matches it firmly. Not all rows give a size; the values are once, few, many and, for expanded clones, a class.

CDR3nt	CDR3aa	v_gene	abundance	j_gene	d_gene
TGTGCCAGCAGCAAGATGACAGTCCCCTTCCCCTACGAGCAGTACTTC	CASSKMTVPFPYEQYF	TRBV7-9	.	TRBJ2-7	.
TGTGCCAGCAGTTTAGGTACAAGCACAGATACGCAGTATTTT	CASSLGTSTDTQYF	TRBV28	once	TRBJ2-3	.
TGCGCCAGCAGCCTATCTCCGGGACAGGGGGCCTACGAGCAGTACTTC	CASSLSPGQGAYEQYF	TRBV5-1	.	TRBJ2-7	TRBD1
TGTGCCAGCAGTGAAGGTACGGGGTTCCCCTACGAGCAGTACTTC	CASSEGTGFPYEQYF	TRBV6-1	few	TRBJ2-7	.
TGTGCCAGCAGTTACTCGAACTGGGGGGGGGAGCAGTACTTC	CASSYSNWGGEQYF	TRBV6-6	.	TRBJ2-7	TRBD2
TGTGCCAGCAGTAGGGGGGGTCTCTCCTACGAGCAGTACTTC	CASSRGGLSYEQYF	TRBV28	medium-sized	TRBJ2-7	.
TGTGCCAGCAGCCCTCCGGGACAGCTCACAGATACGCAGTATTTT	CASSPPGQLTDTQYF	TRBV5-5	.	TRBJ2-3	TRBD1
TGTGCCAGCAGCTCCAAGAACCCAGGTAGGGGGCGGACTGAAGCTTTCTTT	CASSSKNPGRGRTEAFF	TRBV7-2	.	TRBJ1-1	TRBD1
TGTGCCAGCACGGGGACCTACGAGCAGTACTTC	CASTGTYEQYF	TRBV28	.	TRBJ2-7	.
TGTGCCAGCAGTTTGGACCTATACAATGAGCAGTTCTTC	CASSLDLYNEQFF	TRBV28	.	TRBJ2-1	.
TGTGCCAGCAGTTACTCCCCGGGCTCTATTCAAGAGACCCAGTACTTC	CASSYSPGSIQETQYF	TRBV6-6	.	TRBJ2-5	.
TGTGCCAGCAGCTTAGCGAGCGGGGGCACCGGGGAGCTGTTTTTT	CASSLASGGTGELFF	TRBV7-9	.	TRBJ2-2	TRBD2
TGTGCCAGCAGTTCCCCAGCGGGATATTCCTACGAGCAGTACTTC	CASSSPAGYSYEQYF	TRBV28	.	TRBJ2-7	TRBD2
TGTGCCATCAGTGAAACCCGCACAGATACGCAGTATTTT	CAISETRTDTQYF	TRBV10-3	.	TRBJ2-3	.
TGTGCCAGCAGTCAAGAAGTCGGGGCCGGGGGAGATACGCAGTATTTT	CASSQEVGAGGDTQYF	TRBV13	.	TRBJ2-3	.
TGTGCCAGCAGTTTTCGCGGGGGGTTAGCTTCGGGAGGGGCGATCTACAATGAGCAGTTCTTC	CASSFRGGLASGGAIYNEQFF	TRBV27	.	TRBJ2-1	TRBD2
TGTGCCAGCAGCCCCCAAGGCAAGGACGTCATATATGGCTACACCTTC	CASSPQGKDVIYGYTF	TRBV5-6	.	TRBJ1-2	.
TGTGCCAGCAGTATCTCAACTAATGAAAAACTGTTTTTT	CASSISTNEKLFF	TRBV27	.	TRBJ1-4	.
TGTGCCAGCAACCCCCCCCTCCCCGAGACCCAGTACTTC	CASNPPLPETQYF	TRBV7-9	.	TRBJ2-5	.
TGTGCCAGCACCCAGGGGGGGGACGGAAACGAGCAGTACTTC	CASTQGGDGNEQYF	TRBV28	.	TRBJ2-7	.
TGTGCCAGCAGCTTAGACTTAGAAGATACGCAGTATTTT	CASSLDLEDTQYF	TRBV7-9	.	TRBJ2-3	.
TGCGCCAGCAGCTTGGGGGACAGCACAGATACGCAGTATTTT	CASSLGDSTDTQYF	TRBV5-1	.	TRBJ2-3	.
TGTGCCAGCAGCGAGGACATTTCCAATCAGCCCCAGCATTTT	CASSEDISNQPQHF	TRBV7-9	.	TRBJ1-5	.
TGTGCCAGCAGCACCAGGGGGGAAGGGTACTATGGCTACACCTTC	CASSTRGEGYYGYTF	TRBV5-4	large	TRBJ1-2	TRBD1
TGTGCCAGCAGTTACTCCCAGGGATCATTTAACTATGGCTACACCTTC	CASSYSQGSFNYGYTF	TRBV28	.	TRBJ1-2	.
TGTGCCAGCAGCCAGATGGGGGCTCCCGAGGGCTACACCTTC	CASSQMGAPEGYTF	TRBV4-2	once	TRBJ1-2	.
TGTGCCAGCAGCTCTCCGGGACGGAGCTCCTACGAGCAGTACTTC	CASSSPGRSSYEQYF	TRBV13	.	TRBJ2-7	.
TGTGCCAGCAGCTTGGAGGGAAACTATGGCTACACCTTC	CASSLEGNYGYTF	TRBV5-4	.	TRBJ1-2	.
TGTGCCAGCGGGTGGACAGGGGGTAATTCACCCCTCCACTTT	CASGWTGGNSPLHF	TRBV27	once	TRBJ1-6	TRBD1
TGTGCCAGCAGTTCAGTATTTTCCCCTTATGGCTACACCTTC	CASSSVFSPYGYTF	TRBV6-6	.	TRBJ1-2	.
TGTGCCAGCAGTTTTCCCACTGAAGCTTTCTTT	CASSFPTEAFF	TRBV28	.	TRBJ1-1	.
TGTGCCAGCAGCTTGGTCAGGGGCGAGACCCAGTACTTC	CASSLVRGETQYF	TRBV5-6	few	TRBJ2-5	.
TGTGCCAGCAGCCCCCAAACAGGGGGCTTCAGCTCTGGGGCCAACGTCCTGACTTTC	CASSPQTGGFSSGANVLTF	TRBV13	.	TRBJ2-6	TRBD1
TGTGCCAGCAGTTGGAGGGCGTACACTGAAGCTTTCTTT	CASSWRAYTEAFF	TRBV6-6	.	TRBJ1-1	.
TGTGCCAGTAGTATATTGACCAATCAGCCCCAGCATTTT	CASSILTNQPQHF	TRBV19	.	TRBJ1-5	.
TGTGCCAGCAGCCTCGACAGGAACTATGGCTACACCTTC	CASSLDRNYGYTF	TRBV27	.	TRBJ1-2	.
TGTGCCATCAGTGAGGAGCTTAACAATGAGCAGTTCTTC	CAISEELNNEQFF	TRBV10-3	.	TRBJ2-1	.
TGTGCCAGCAGTGAGGGGGACCACACGACCTACGAGCAGTACTTC	CASSEGDHTTYEQYF	TRBV2	medium-sized	TRBJ2-7	.
TGTGCCAGCAGCTTAGTCTTGGAGGGTTCACCCCTCCACTTT	CASSLVLEGSPLHF	TRBV7-3	.	TRBJ1-6	.
TGTGCCAGTACCCCCCTAGGGGGCGCCCCCACAGATACGCAGTATTTT	CASTPLGGAPTDTQYF	TRBV19	.	TRBJ2-3	TRBD1
TGTGCCAGCAGCCCAATTTCGACTGGGCGGACAGATACGCAGTATTTT	CASSPISTGRTDTQYF	TRBV7-9	.	TRBJ2-3	.
TGTGCCAGCAGTTTAGGGACGAAACATGGCTACACCTTC	CASSLGTKHGYTF	TRBV28	.	TRBJ1-2	.
TGCAGCGTTTCGTCCAGTCACGCCTACGAGCAGTACTTC	CSVSSSHAYEQYF	TRBV29-1	medium-sized	TRBJ2-7	.
TGCGCCAGCAGCCAAGTTTCTTACACCGGGGAGCTGTTTTTT	CASSQVSYTGELFF	TRBV4-3	.	TRBJ2-2	.
TGCGCCAGCAGCCCTCTGACAGGGGGCACAGATACGCAGTATTTT	CASSPLTGGTDTQYF	TRBV5-1	.	TRBJ2-3	TRBD1
TGTGCCAGCTCACCCCTGGGAGGGGGGGCCGAAGAGACCCAGTACTTC	CASSPLGGGAEETQYF	TRBV18	.	TRBJ2-5	.
TGTGCCAGTACCCTACAGGGCTTGAACACTGAAGCTTTCTTT	CASTLQGLNTEAFF	TRBV19	.	TRBJ1-1	.
TGTGCCAGCAGCGACGGACAGTCCTATGGCTACACCTTC	CASSDGQSYGYTF	TRBV6-5	.	TRBJ1-2	.
TGTGCCAGCAGCGCACCCTACAGGGATACGCAGTATTTT	CASSAPYRDTQYF	TRBV7-9	once	TRBJ2-3	.
TGTGCCAGCAGTGAGGGAACTAGACCCCTAGAGACCCAGTACTTC	CASSEGTRPLETQYF	TRBV2	.	TRBJ2-5	.
TGTGCCAGCAGCCGGACAGGGGAGGGCAATCAGCCCCAGCATTTT	CASSRTGEGNQPQHF	TRBV6-1	medium-sized	TRBJ1-5	TRBD1
TGTGCCAGCAGCCAAGTAGCGGGCTCCTACAATGAGCAGTTCTTC	CASSQVAGSYNEQFF	TRBV28	.	TRBJ2-1	TRBD2
TGTGCCAGCAGTGAAGCTCCGGGTGGGGAAGAGACCCAGTACTTC	CASSEAPGGEETQYF	TRBV6-1	.	TRBJ2-5	.
TGTGCCAGCAGCTTGGCAGGGGTCGGAGGATACGAGCAGTACTTC	CASSLAGVGGYEQYF	TRBV5-6	medium-sized	TRBJ2-7	.
TGTGCCAGCAGCTTCGGGACAGAGGGGGAGACCCAGTACTTC	CASSFGTEGETQYF	TRBV13	few	TRBJ2-5	TRBD1
TGTGCCAGCAGCCCAGCGGGGGGGCCTGGAAACACCATATATTTT	CASSPAGGPGNTIYF	TRBV5-4	once	TRBJ1-3	.
TGTGCCAGCAGCTCAGGTCTTATATCTGGGGCCAACGTCCTGACTTTC	CASSSGLISGANVLTF	TRBV7-8	.	TRBJ2-6	.
TGTGCCAGCAGCTTAGATGGGGATACGCAGTATTTT	CASSLDGDTQYF	TRBV12-2	.	TRBJ2-3	.
TGTGCCAGCACCCCGTTCCCCACATTCGGAGATCGTTCACCCCTCCACTTT	CASTPFPTFGDRSPLHF	TRBV27	.	TRBJ1-6	.
TGCGCCAGCAGTCTGCCAGCAAGCGCACAAAGTCGGTCCAACGTCCTGACTTTC	CASSLPASAQSRSNVLTF	TRBV10-1	.	TRBJ2-6	.